A single sample gave rise to the 11 T cell receptor beta chains below, sequenced in a study of T cells in narcolepsy. Data came from immunoSEQ multiplex PCR; TCRdb stores just in-frame clones and leaves some out. The sample consists of about 30,000 clones, 75% to 90% of them appearing once. Sequencing was carried out using CD45RA- memory CD4+ T cells from PBMCs. Receptor source: a human donor with narcolepsy.

This clone was observed once. The chain recombines TRBV9 with TRBJ1-6; 7 bases line up with TRBD1. With 3 bases clipped from V and 7 bases from J, the junction kept 10 bases outside the gene matches. In germline, CDR1 is SGDLS, CDR2 YYNGEE. The CDR3 has 16 amino acids. The CDR3 sequence: CASSASPGQTNSPLHF. The CDR3 nucleotides are TGTGCCAGCAGCGCCTCGCCGGGACAGACAAATTCACCCCTCCACTTT.

This chain connects TRBV7-8 to TRBJ2-7, with D possibly TRBD2 on 5 matching bases. The CDR3 spans 13 residues. V was shortened by 1 base and J by 6 bases, with 10 bases between the two germline ends. Germline CDR1 SGHVS, CDR2 FQNEAQ. As DNA, the CDR3 is TGTGCCAGCAGCTTAGGGCAGGACTCCGAGCAGTACTTC. Protein sequence: CASSLGQDSEQYF.

The chain links TRBV11-2 to TRBJ2-7, with TRBD2 matching 7 bases. Germline assignment: CDR1 SGHAT and CDR2 FQNNGV. The CDR3 totals 13 residues. J lost 3 bases, V lost 3 bases, and 2 bases had no gene match. The CDR3 sequence: CASSFWGGYEQYF. CDR3 coding DNA: TGTGCCAGCAGCTTCTGGGGGGGCTACGAGCAGTACTTC. The whole variable domain, filled in from reference TRBV11-2 and TRBJ2-7, reads EAGVAQSPRYKIIEKRQSVAFWCNPISGHATLYWYQQILGQGPKLLIQFQNNGVVDDSQLPKDRFSAERLKGVDSTLKIQPAKLEDSAVYLCASSFWGGYEQYFGPGTRLTVT.

This chain links TRBV6-1 with TRBJ1-3, with 11 bases identical to TRBD1. Germline V gene sequence: CDR1 MNHNS, CDR2 SASEGT. This CDR3 has 14 amino acids. V shed 4 bases, J shed 9 bases, and the junction held 5 bases outside the gene matches. CDR3 bases: TGTGCCAGCAGTGCCGCGGGACAGGGGGGCACCATATATTTT. This codes for CASSAAGQGGTIYF.

The V and J genes are TRBV9 and TRBJ2-3; perhaps TRBD1 as D (5 bases). Between the trimmed V and J ends, which lost 0 bases and 4 bases, there was a span of 15 bases. Germline V CDR1 and CDR2: SGDLS, YYNGEE. This CDR3 region has 16 residues. The CDR3 nucleotides are TGTGCCAGCAGCGTAGCTCCAGGGATAAAGGCAGATACGCAGTATTTT. This codes for CASSVAPGIKADTQYF.

The chain couples TRBV7-2 to TRBJ1-2, with D possibly matching TRBD1 (5 bases). Germline CDR1 reads SGHTA; CDR2 reads FQGNSA. The CDR3 has 17 amino acids. Trimming pared 5 bases from V and 0 bases from J, leaving 19 bases between. DNA of the CDR3: TGTGCCAGCAGCCAAGACGCAGGGTGGTTTCCTAACTATGGCTACACCTTC. It is translated as CASSQDAGWFPNYGYTF.

V usage is TRBV6-5 and J usage is TRBJ1-2, with D tentatively TRBD1 (5 bases). There are 13 residues in the CDR3. Trimming cost V 4 bases and J 8 bases, with 14 bases left between them. Germline V gene lookup returns CDR1 MNHEY and CDR2 SVGAGI. In nucleotides, the CDR3 is TGTGCCAGCAGTTTCCGCGCAGGGTACGGCTACACCTTC. It specifies CASSFRAGYGYTF.

The chain joins TRBV5-1 to TRBJ2-5; 7 bases are shared with TRBD1. V shed 4 bases and J 12 bases; nucleotides not matched to a gene: 6. The CDR3 totals 11 residues. Germline V gives CDR1 SGHRS, CDR2 YFSETQ. The CDR3 region is CASSPDRDKYF. The CDR3, as DNA: TGCGCCAGCAGCCCAGACAGGGATAAGTACTTC.

J is TRBJ1-5 and V is TRBV6-1, with 8 bases that match TRBD1. The length of the CDR3 is 15 residues. CDR1 and CDR2 (germline): MNHNS, SASEGT. V lost 7 bases to trimming and J lost 4 bases; unmatched junction nucleotides: 9. CDR3 residues: CASKPGQGRNQPQHF. CDR3 sequence (DNA): TGTGCCAGCAAGCCCGGACAGGGAAGGAATCAGCCCCAGCATTTT.

The sample holds one count of this clone. This chain connects TRBV4-1 to TRBJ1-2, with D perhaps TRBD1 (5 bases). Per germline, CDR1 MGHRA and CDR2 YSYEKL. Trimming shortened V by 4 bases and J by 0 bases, and 12 bases separated the two germline ends. The CDR3 extends over 15 amino acids. Written as DNA, the CDR3 is TGCGCCAGCAGCCCGATAGGGACTTCTAACTATGGCTACACCTTC. Translating gives CASSPIGTSNYGYTF.

The gene calls are TRBV18 and TRBJ2-5, with 8 bases aligning to TRBD1. CDR1 KGHSH and CDR2 LQKENI come from the germline V gene. J gave up 2 bases and V 0 bases, and 5 bases lay outside the gene matches. The length of the CDR3 is 16 residues. The CDR3 DNA reads TGTGCCAGCTCACCACCGAACAGGGGGATGCAAGAGACCCAGTACTTC. It is translated as CASSPPNRGMQETQYF.